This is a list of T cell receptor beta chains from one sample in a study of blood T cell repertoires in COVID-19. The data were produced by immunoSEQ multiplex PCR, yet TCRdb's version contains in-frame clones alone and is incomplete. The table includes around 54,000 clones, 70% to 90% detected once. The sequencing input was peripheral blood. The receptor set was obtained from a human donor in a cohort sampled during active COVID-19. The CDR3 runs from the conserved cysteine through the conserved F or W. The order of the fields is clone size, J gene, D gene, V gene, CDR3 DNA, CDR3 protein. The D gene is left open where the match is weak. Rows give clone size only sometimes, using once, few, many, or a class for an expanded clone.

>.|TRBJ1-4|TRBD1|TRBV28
TGTGCCAGCAGTATTCTCCAGGGGGGAAATGAAAAACTGTTTTTT
CASSILQGGNEKLFF
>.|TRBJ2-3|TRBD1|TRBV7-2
TGTGCCAGCAGCTTAGCCCCGACAGGGGGTAGCACAGATACGCAGTATTTT
CASSLAPTGGSTDTQYF
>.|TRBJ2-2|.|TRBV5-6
TGTGCCAGCAGCTTTCACGGGGAGCTGTTTTTT
CASSFHGELFF
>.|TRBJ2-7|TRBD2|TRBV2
TGTGCCAGCAGTCCTCGGGCTAGCGGGGCCTACGAGCAGTACTTC
CASSPRASGAYEQYF
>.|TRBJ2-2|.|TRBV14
TGTGCCAGCAGCTACAGGCTCGCGAACACCGGGGAGCTGTTTTTT
CASSYRLANTGELFF
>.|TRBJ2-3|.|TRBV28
TGTGCCAGCAGTCCGCCGGGATTAAGCACAGATACGCAGTATTTT
CASSPPGLSTDTQYF
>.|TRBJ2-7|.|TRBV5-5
TGTGCCAGCAGCCTAATGACAGGCCTCCTCTCCTACGAGCAGTACTTC
CASSLMTGLLSYEQYF
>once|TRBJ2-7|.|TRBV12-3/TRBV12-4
TGTGCCAGCAGTTTGGTGGAGGGCGAGCAGTACTTC
CASSLVEGEQYF
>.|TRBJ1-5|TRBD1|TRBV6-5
TGTGCCAGCAGTCAAACAGGGGGCGGCTCTCCCCAGCATTTT
CASSQTGGGSPQHF
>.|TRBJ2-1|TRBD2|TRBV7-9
TGTGCCAGCAGCTTGACGACTAGCGGGAGAGACAATGAGCAGTTCTTC
CASSLTTSGRDNEQFF
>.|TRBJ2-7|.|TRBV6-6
TGTGCCAGCAGATTCACCGGGACACGTAACGAGCAGTACTTC
CASRFTGTRNEQYF
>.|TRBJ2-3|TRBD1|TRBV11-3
TGTGCCAGCAGCTCGGACAGGGCCCCCACAGATACGCAGTATTTT
CASSSDRAPTDTQYF
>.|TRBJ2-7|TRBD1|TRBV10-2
TGCGCCAGCAGTGAGTCGATCCCCGGGACAGCTTACGAGCAGTACTTC
CASSESIPGTAYEQYF
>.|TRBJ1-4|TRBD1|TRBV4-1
TGCGCCAGCAGCCGAACAGGGGGCCTCACAGAAAAACTGTTTTTT
CASSRTGGLTEKLFF
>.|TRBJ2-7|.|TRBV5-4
TGTGCCAGCAGCTTGGCCTCCGGGGGAGGTTACTCCTACGAGCAGTACTTC
CASSLASGGGYSYEQYF
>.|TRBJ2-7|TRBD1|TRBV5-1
TGCGCCAGCAGCCCTGGACAGGCCTCCTACGAGCAGTACTTC
CASSPGQASYEQYF
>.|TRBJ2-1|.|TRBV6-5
TGTGCCAGCAGCTCCGGGACAGAGCAGTTCTTC
CASSSGTEQFF
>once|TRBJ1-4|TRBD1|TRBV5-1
TGCGCCAGCCGGGACAGGGAGACCGAAAAACTGTTTTTT
CASRDRETEKLFF
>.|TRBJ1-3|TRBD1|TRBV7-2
TGTGCCAGCAGCTGGTCGACAGGACAGGACACCATATATTTT
CASSWSTGQDTIYF
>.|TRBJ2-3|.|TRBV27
TGTGCCAGCAAAATAAAGCCGGTTAGCACAGATACGCAGTATTTT
CASKIKPVSTDTQYF
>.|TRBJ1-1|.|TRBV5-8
TGTGCCAGCAGACTTGAGGGAGAAGCTTTCTTT
CASRLEGEAFF
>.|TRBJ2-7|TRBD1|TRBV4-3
TGCGCCAGCAGCCACAAGACAGGGGCCCCGGGGGAGCAGTACTTC
CASSHKTGAPGEQYF
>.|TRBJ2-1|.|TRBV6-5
TGTGCCAGCAGTTACCCTCCGGGACAACGTTCGGCTGAGCAGTTCTTC
CASSYPPGQRSAEQFF
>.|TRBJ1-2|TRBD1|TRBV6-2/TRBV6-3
TGTGCCAGCAGCTTGGGACAGGGGAACTATGGCTACACCTTC
CASSLGQGNYGYTF
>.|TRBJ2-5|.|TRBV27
TGTGCCAGCAGTCGGGGAGGGGGAAGCGGAGAGACCCAGTACTTC
CASSRGGGSGETQYF
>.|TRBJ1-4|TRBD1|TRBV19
TGTGCCAGTAGCTTTGGACAGGGTCGAGAAAAACTGTTTTTT
CASSFGQGREKLFF
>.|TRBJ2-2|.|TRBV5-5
TGTGCCAGCAGCTTGGATGAGGGAAGCACCGGGGAGCTGTTTTTT
CASSLDEGSTGELFF
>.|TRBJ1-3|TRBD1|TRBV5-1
TGCGCCAGCAGCTTATTTTCGACAGGGGAGGCTGGAAACACCATATATTTT
CASSLFSTGEAGNTIYF
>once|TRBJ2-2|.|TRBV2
TGTGCCAGCAGACATACCCAGAACACCGGGGAGCTGTTTTTT
CASRHTQNTGELFF
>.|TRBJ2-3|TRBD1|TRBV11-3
TGTGCCAGCAGCCGCCGTCGGACAGGGTATGGGGCAGATACGCAGTATTTT
CASSRRRTGYGADTQYF
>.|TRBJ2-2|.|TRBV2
TGTGCCAGCAGTGAGCAAGGGGGCACCGGGGAGCTGTTTTTT
CASSEQGGTGELFF
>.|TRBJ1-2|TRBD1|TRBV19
TGTGCCAGTAGTCAAGACAGGGAGGAAGGCTACACCTTC
CASSQDREEGYTF
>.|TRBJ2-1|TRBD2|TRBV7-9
TGTGCCAGCAGCCCGGCGGGGGGCCCCTACAATGAGCAGTTCTTC
CASSPAGGPYNEQFF
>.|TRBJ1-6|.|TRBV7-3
TGTGCCAGCAGCTCCCTTCCAGGTTCACCCCTCCACTTT
CASSSLPGSPLHF
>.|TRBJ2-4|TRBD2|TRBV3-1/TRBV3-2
TGTGCCAGCAGCCAAGCACTAGCGGGAACGACTTACAAAAACATTCAGTACTTC
CASSQALAGTTYKNIQYF